This TCR beta chain comes out of a study of cytomegalovirus exposure and HLA in healthy donors. General observations from the study: Later analysis revealed greater clonal expansion in HLA-associated TCR beta chains than in equally common others.

Concerning this clone: The antigen is not known.

PCR employed 60 Vbeta and 13 Jbeta primers. Sequencing was performed with immunoSEQ multiplex PCR; in TCRdb, only in-frame clones are kept and a portion is missing. In all, the sample yields about 64,000 clones. The CDR3 is made up of 16 amino acids. The germline V and J ends were trimmed by 4 bases and 2 bases, with 16 bases remaining between them. V gene TRBV5-3 combines with J gene TRBJ1-5; D is ambiguous. TRBV5-3 is recorded as an ORF, its role being uncertain. Sequenced input: PBMCs. The TCR comes from a woman aged 18-29 years in good health and CMV-seronegative. The CDR3: CARSDLARVRNQPQHF. The CDR3 DNA sequence: TGTGCCAGAAGCGACCTGGCCCGGGTTCGCAATCAGCCCCAGCATTTT.